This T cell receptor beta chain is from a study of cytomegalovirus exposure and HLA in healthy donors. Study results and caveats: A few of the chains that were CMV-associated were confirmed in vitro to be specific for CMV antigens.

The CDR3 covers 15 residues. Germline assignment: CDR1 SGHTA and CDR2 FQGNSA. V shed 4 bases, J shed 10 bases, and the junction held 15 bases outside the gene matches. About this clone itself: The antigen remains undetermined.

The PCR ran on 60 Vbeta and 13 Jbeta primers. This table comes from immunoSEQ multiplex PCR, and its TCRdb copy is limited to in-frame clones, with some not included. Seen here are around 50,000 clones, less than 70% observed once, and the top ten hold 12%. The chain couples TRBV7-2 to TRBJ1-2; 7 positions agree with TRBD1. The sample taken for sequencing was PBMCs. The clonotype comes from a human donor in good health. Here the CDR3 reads CASSSNRGQSDDYTF. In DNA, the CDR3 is TGTGCCAGCAGCTCAAACAGGGGCCAGTCAGACGACTACACCTTC.